What follows are 21 T cell receptor beta chains derived from one specimen sequenced in a study of cytomegalovirus exposure and HLA in healthy donors. The PCR employed 60 Vbeta primers together with 13 Jbeta primers. Produced via immunoSEQ multiplex PCR; TCRdb's table is partial and in-frame only. This table holds roughly 72,000 clones. Sequencing was carried out using PBMCs. The receptors originated from a man aged 18 to 29 in good health and CMV-seropositive.

The gene calls are TRBV19 and TRBJ1-5; D gene uncertain. V lost 1 base, J lost 6 bases, and 13 bases lay in between. The CDR3 covers 15 residues. Looked up from germline, CDR1 is LNHDA and CDR2 is SQIVND (reference sequence). The CDR3 DNA reads TGTGCCAGTAGTATAGCGGGGTGGCAGCGTCAGCCCCAGCATTTT. It yields the protein CASSIAGWQRQPQHF.

The CDR3 region is CASSLRVESIGGYEQYF. The CDR3 DNA reads as TGTGCCAGCAGCTTGAGGGTTGAGTCGATTGGGGGGTACGAGCAGTACTTC. The chain employs TRBV5-4 and TRBJ2-7; D may be TRBD2 (6 bases). The CDR3 is made up of 17 amino acids. CDR1 is SGHNT and CDR2 is YYREEE in the germline V gene (reference sequence). V dropped 1 base and J dropped 4 bases, with 21 bases sitting between them.

The J gene is TRBJ1-1, the V gene TRBV5-6; maybe TRBD1 (5 bases). From germline, CDR1 is SGHDT and CDR2 YYEEEE. This CDR3 comprises 13 residues. The V end was cut by 1 base, the J end by 11 bases, with 15 bases between. Here the CDR3 reads CASSLRQGGEAFF. CDR3 DNA sequence: TGTGCCAGCAGCTTGCGGCAGGGAGGAGAGGCTTTCTTT.

This rearrangement joins TRBV15 to TRBJ1-5, with unresolved D. V lost 0 bases and J 6 bases, leaving 21 bases between the germline ends. CDR3 length equals 18 residues. Germline-derived CDR1 and CDR2 are LNHNV and YYDKDF (reference sequence). CDR3 amino acids: CATSRDRFEAPTGQPQHF. CDR3 coding DNA: TGTGCCACCAGCAGAGACCGGTTCGAAGCCCCGACGGGTCAGCCCCAGCATTTT. The whole variable domain, filled in from reference TRBV15 and TRBJ1-5, reads DAMVIQNPRYQVTQFGKPVTLSCSQTLNHNVMYWYQQKSSQAPKLLFHYYDKDFNNEADTPDNFQSRRPNTSFCFLDIRSPGLGDTAMYLCATSRDRFEAPTGQPQHFGDGTRLSIL.

The chain has TRBV18 and TRBJ1-5; no firm D call. V was pared by 2 bases and J by 4 bases, with 6 bases between. Germline V gives CDR1 KGHSH, CDR2 LQKENI. The CDR3 has 13 residues. CDR3 DNA sequence: TGTGCCAGCTCACCAGGAGAAAATCAGCCCCAGCATTTT. Its translation: CASSPGENQPQHF.

V is TRBV10-1 and J is TRBJ1-1, with TRBD1 matching over 10 bases. This CDR3 has 16 amino acids. Germline V gene data show CDR1 as WNHNN and CDR2 as SYGVQD (reference sequence). The J segment lost 3 bases and the V segment lost 6 bases, leaving 10 bases of the junction unmatched. The CDR3 bases are TGCGCCAGCAGCCCACTGACAGGGGGCTGGGACACTGAAGCTTTCTTT. This gives the protein CASSPLTGGWDTEAFF.

The CDR3 region is CASSQVGGDGYTF. In nucleotides, the CDR3 is TGCGCCAGCAGCCAAGTCGGCGGGGATGGCTACACCTTC. The chain couples TRBV4-1 to TRBJ1-2; D uncertain. V was clipped by 1 base and J by 6 bases, with 9 bases between them. Looked up from germline, CDR1 is MGHRA and CDR2 is YSYEKL. The CDR3 length is 13 residues.

CDR3 nucleotide sequence: TGTGCCAGCAGCGTAGGAGGGTGTGAAGCTTTCTTT. Translation gives CASSVGGCEAFF. The J gene is TRBJ1-1, the V gene TRBV9; D is unclear. Germline V lookup: CDR1 SGDLS, CDR2 YYNGEE. The length of the CDR3 is 12 residues. V was pared by 0 bases and J by 7 bases, with 7 bases between.

This rearrangement joins TRBV30 to TRBJ1-5; 8 bases align to TRBD1. The CDR3 covers 13 residues. The V gene's germline CDR1 is GTSNPN and CDR2 SVGIG (reference sequence). J was trimmed by 6 bases and V by 7 bases; bases with no gene match: 8. The CDR3 reads CAFSGQDRQPQHF. CDR3 in DNA: TGTGCCTTCTCGGGACAGGACCGTCAGCCCCAGCATTTT. Drawing the rest from reference TRBV30 and TRBJ1-5, the complete variable domain is SQTIHQWPATLVQPVGSPLSLECTVEGTSNPNLYWYRQAAGRGLQLLFYSVGIGQISSEVPQNLSASRPQDRQFILSSKKLLLSDSGFYLCAFSGQDRQPQHFGDGTRLSIL.

V gene TRBV5-1 combines with J gene TRBJ2-5; possible D gene TRBD1, 6 bases. Trimming took off 2 bases at V and 2 bases at J, with 13 bases between the two ends. The CDR3 is 15 residues long. Germline-derived CDR1 and CDR2 are SGHRS and YFSETQ. For the CDR3, the DNA is TGCGCCAGCAGCTTTTCCGGGACACCACAAGAGACCCAGTACTTC. It translates to CASSFSGTPQETQYF.

The CDR3 DNA sequence: TGTGCCAGCAGCCCGTCCCCGGGACAGGAGAGCTACGAGCAGTACTTC. It codes for CASSPSPGQESYEQYF. V usage is TRBV5-4 and J usage is TRBJ2-7; 8 bases line up with TRBD1. Unmatched junction bases numbered 12, after V lost 4 bases and J lost 3 bases. CDR1 and CDR2 from the germline V gene are SGHNT and YYREEE (reference sequence). The length of the CDR3 is 16 residues.

The V and J genes are TRBV6-1 and TRBJ2-3; possible D gene TRBD1, 6 bases. Trimming shortened V by 7 bases and J by 1 base, and 12 bases separated the two germline ends. CDR3 length: 14 residues. CDR1 is MNHNS and CDR2 is SASEGT in the germline V gene. In DNA, the CDR3 is TGTGCCAGCACTTGGGACATCGGCACAGATACGCAGTATTTT. Its protein product is CASTWDIGTDTQYF.

The V call is TRBV6-1, the J call TRBJ2-7; 9 nucleotides line up with TRBD1. The CDR3 covers 13 residues. V dropped 8 bases and J dropped 5; count of bases not matched to a gene: 7. In germline, CDR1 is MNHNS, CDR2 SASEGT. CDR3 region: CASYGQGLHEQYF. The CDR3 coding sequence is TGTGCCAGCTACGGACAGGGGTTGCACGAGCAGTACTTC.

The chain couples TRBV25-1 to TRBJ1-1, with D tentatively TRBD1 (6 bases). CDR3 length equals 14 residues. CDR1 and CDR2 from the germline V gene are MGHDK and SYGVNS. The V end was cut by 4 bases, the J end by 3 bases, with 12 bases between. The CDR3 DNA sequence: TGTGCCAGCAGTGCAGGGGTTTATCACACTGAAGCTTTCTTT. Encoded protein: CASSAGVYHTEAFF.

The chain recombines TRBV5-1 with TRBJ2-5, with 8 bases that match TRBD2. Germline trimming cut 4 bases from V and 3 bases from J; bases unmatched to any gene: 5. Germline values: CDR1 SGHRS, CDR2 YFSETQ. The CDR3 sequence is 14 residues long. CDR3 sequence: CASSLPTSEETQYF. CDR3 in DNA: TGCGCCAGCAGCCTACCGACTAGCGAAGAGACCCAGTACTTC.

This chain's CDR3 is CASSVGGLAGSYEQYF. The CDR3 coding sequence is TGTGCCAGCAGCGTAGGGGGACTAGCGGGGTCCTACGAGCAGTACTTC. The chain combines TRBV5-4 with TRBJ2-7, with 13 bases identical to TRBD2. CDR3 length equals 16 residues. Trimming at V came to 4 bases and at J to 1 base, leaving 5 bases not matched to a gene. In germline, CDR1 is SGHNT, CDR2 YYREEE (reference sequence).

This rearrangement joins TRBV27 to TRBJ1-4; D is perhaps TRBD1 (6 bases). Germline CDR1 MNHEY, CDR2 SMNVEV (reference sequence). This CDR3 contains 16 residues. The germline V and J ends were trimmed by 3 bases and 4 bases, with 15 bases remaining between them. CDR3 in DNA: TGTGCCAGCAGTTTTTTAGGGGGAAGTAGTAATGAAAAACTGTTTTTT. Translation gives CASSFLGGSSNEKLFF. Supplemented by reference TRBV27 and TRBJ1-4, the full variable domain reads EAQVTQNPRYLITVTGKKLTVTCSQNMNHEYMSWYRQDPGLGLRQIYYSMNVEVTDKGDVPEGYKVSRKEKRNFPLILESPSPNQTSLYFCASSFLGGSSNEKLFFGSGTQLSVL.

The CDR3 bases are TGTGCCAGCTCACCACAGGCGGAGGGGGAGCAGTACTTC. This translates into CASSPQAEGEQYF. V is TRBV18 and J is TRBJ2-7; TRBD2 might be the D (6 bases). The V end lost 1 base, the J end lost 7 bases, and 11 bases lay between the germline ends. The CDR3 totals 13 residues. CDR1 and CDR2 from the germline V gene are KGHSH and LQKENI.

The chain is built from TRBV6-4 and TRBJ2-1, with 8 nucleotides matching TRBD2. This CDR3 spans 15 amino acids. V shed 4 bases, J shed 3 bases, and the junction held 5 bases outside the gene matches. The germline V gene encodes CDR1 MRHNA and CDR2 SNTAGT. The CDR3: CASSAGGEDYNEQFF. In DNA, the CDR3 is TGTGCCAGCAGTGCCGGGGGGGAAGACTACAATGAGCAGTTCTTC.

The chain carries TRBV7-9 and TRBJ1-1; D gene ambiguous. Germline values: CDR1 SEHNR, CDR2 FQNEAQ (reference sequence). The CDR3 loop spans 14 amino acids. V lost 4 bases, J lost 0 bases, and 9 bases lay in between. The CDR3 DNA sequence: TGTGCCAGCAGCTCCGCCACGGTGAACACTGAAGCTTTCTTT. It is translated as CASSSATVNTEAFF.

The chain combines TRBV9 with TRBJ2-3; D is perhaps TRBD2 (5 bases). The CDR3 is 16 residues long. Germline V gene lookup returns CDR1 SGDLS and CDR2 YYNGEE. V gave up 0 bases and J gave up 1 base, with 12 bases separating them. CDR3 protein: CASSVASAGGTDTQYF. CDR3 sequence (DNA): TGTGCCAGCAGCGTAGCTTCGGCGGGTGGCACAGATACGCAGTATTTT.